This T cell receptor beta chain was recorded in a study of T-cell reconstitution after alpha-beta-depleted transplantation in children. The V gene's germline CDR1 is SGHRS and CDR2 YFSETQ. After removal of 0 bases from V and 6 bases from J, the junction contained 3 bases not matched to a gene. The CDR3 contains 14 residues. This clonotype was recorded a few times. The target antigen is unknown. Study results and limitations: T cells produced anew were the main source of T-cell counts and diversity one year after transplant.

Construction of the TCRbeta library involved unique molecular identifiers. Via MiXCR, TCRdb re-called the PCR reads, giving one row per CDR3 protein. The sample includes 75,000 to 90,000 distinct CDR3 sequences, 14% of them seen just once. This clonotype was sampled from a male patient aged 2-15 years who had a stem cell transplant for acute lymphoblastic leukemia, so the T cells may come from the graft donor. The material was PBMCs, mostly from graft donor cells, obtained 180 days after TCRalphabeta/CD19-depleted stem cell transplant. The V gene is TRBV5-1, the J gene TRBJ1-2, with TRBD1 matching 9 bases. CDR3: CASSLVGTGNGYTF. CDR3 nucleotides: TGCGCCAGCAGCTTGGTAGGGACAGGGAATGGCTACACCTTC.